This T cell receptor beta chain was captured in a study of cytomegalovirus exposure and HLA in healthy donors. Libraries were prepared by immunoSEQ multiplex PCR; TCRdb keeps only in-frame clonotypes and omits some of them. Among about 190,000 clones listed, more than 70% were seen once. V trimming: 7 bases; J trimming: 1 base; junction bases outside the gene matches: 6. The CDR3 consists of 14 residues. Germline V gene lookup returns CDR1 SNHLY and CDR2 FYNNEI. V usage is TRBV2 and J usage is TRBJ2-7, with 8 positions matching TRBD1. This clonotype originated in a woman in her late teens or twenties in good health and CMV-seronegative. Sample: PBMCs. The CDR3 DNA follows: TGTGCCAGCAACGCCGGGACAGGATCCTACGAGCAGTACTTC. Protein: CASNAGTGSYEQYF.